What follows is one T cell receptor beta chain and its context. The entry originates in a study of blood T cell repertoires in COVID-19. Whole-study context: Samples taken during acute and convalescent COVID-19 were collected in the United States, Italy and Spain. T cells, B-cell-depleted T cells, or PBMCs provided the cDNA or gDNA that served as material.

There are 20 residues in the CDR3. In the authors' methods: Using reference gene primer amplification, nucleated cell counts were estimated. Using immunoSEQ multiplex PCR, the repertoire was profiled, and TCRdb retains in-frame clones only, with some absent. That table gives V, J and clone size, and the DNA gave D and trimming. The table includes roughly 14,000 clones, more than 70% detected once. The sample consisted of peripheral blood. The clonotype comes from a man in his 70s with acute or convalescent COVID-19. The chain combines TRBV12-1 with TRBJ1-2. TRBV12-1 is a known pseudogene. The CDR3 coding sequence is TGTGCCAGCAGCCCTCCCCGGGGAAGGAATAGCTCCAAACTCTTCTATGGCTACACCTTC. Residues: CASSPPRGRNSSKLFYGYTF.